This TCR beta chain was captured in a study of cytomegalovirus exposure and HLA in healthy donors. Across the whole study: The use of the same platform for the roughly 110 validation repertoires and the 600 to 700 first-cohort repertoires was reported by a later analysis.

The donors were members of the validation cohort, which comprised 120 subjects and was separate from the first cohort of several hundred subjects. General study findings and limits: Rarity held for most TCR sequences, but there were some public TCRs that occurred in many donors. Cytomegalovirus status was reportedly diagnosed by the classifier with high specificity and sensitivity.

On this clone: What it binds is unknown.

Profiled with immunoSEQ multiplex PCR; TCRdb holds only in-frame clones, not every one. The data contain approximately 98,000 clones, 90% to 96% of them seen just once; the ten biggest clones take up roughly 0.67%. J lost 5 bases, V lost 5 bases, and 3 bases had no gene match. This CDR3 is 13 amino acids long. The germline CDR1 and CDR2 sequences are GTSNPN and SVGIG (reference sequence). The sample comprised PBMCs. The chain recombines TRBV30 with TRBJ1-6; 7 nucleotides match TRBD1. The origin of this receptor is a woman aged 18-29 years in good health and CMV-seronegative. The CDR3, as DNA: TGTGCCTGGGCGGGACAGCATAATTCACCCCTCCACTTT. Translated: CAWAGQHNSPLHF.